The T cell receptor (beta chain) under discussion was sequenced for a study of T cell responses to AZD1222 COVID-19 vaccine. The protocol was immunoSEQ multiplex PCR, while the TCRdb copy is restricted to in-frame clones and leaves out a portion. The sample has approximately 68,000 clones, more than 75% seen once. Germline values: CDR1 LGHNA, CDR2 YNFKEQ. The CDR3 contains 14 residues. V was pared by 0 bases and J by 6 bases, with 9 bases between. Study-wide results and caveats: Females made up more of the donors, who were largely white British, and clonal diversity may have come out too low.

Only a few counts were recorded for this clone. Its antigen is undetermined. The clonotype originates from an adult who received the MenACWY meningococcal vaccine as a control. Sequencing used peripheral blood, obtained 28 days after the second dose of the MenACWY control vaccine. The V call is TRBV4-2, the J call TRBJ1-5; a possible D gene is TRBD1 (5 bases). CDR3 amino acids: CASSQEGHSQPQHF. The CDR3 DNA reads as TGTGCCAGCAGCCAAGAGGGGCATAGTCAGCCCCAGCATTTT.